The clone carrying this T cell receptor beta chain was found many times. What it binds is unknown. Germline and junction disagree at one end, which may indicate a read error. Each CDR3 protein is one row after TCRdb ran MiXCR on the multiplex PCR reads. The table includes about 110,000 distinct CDR3 sequences, roughly 29% detected once. Germline V gene lookup returns CDR1 MNHNY and CDR2 SVGAGI (reference sequence). This CDR3 contains 16 residues. This sample was taken from a study of breast tumors, draining lymph nodes, adjacent tissues. The study, taken as a whole, reports: Tumor repertoires ranked between lymph nodes and nontumor tissue in diversity, with V and J gene preferences.

Samples came from axillary lymph nodes draining the breast cancer. The receptor was isolated from a female donor with breast cancer. Some clones in this sample may be carry-over from other donors' samples. The specimen sequenced was axillary lymph node tissue. V gene TRBV6-6 combines with J gene TRBJ2-7; 11 bases line up with TRBD1. The CDR3 coding sequence is TGTGCCAGCAGTCACTCGAAAGGACAGGGGGCAAGGGAGCAGTACTTC. Translating it yields CASSHSKGQGAREQYF.